These 22 T cell receptor beta chains came from one sample sequenced in a study of blood T cells in healthy people across ages. A J-beta primer mix and a sample-barcoded 5' primer were used in a second PCR of about 7 to 11 cycles. MiXCR, applied by TCRdb to the 5' RACE reads, yields one record per CDR3 protein. Among roughly 1,300,000 distinct CDR3 sequences listed, roughly 60% were seen once. Sample: blood. These receptors all stem from a young man in good health.

The rearrangement links TRBV5-6 to TRBJ1-4; D remains ambiguous. CDR1 SGHDT and CDR2 YYEEEE come from the germline V gene. V lost 1 base and J 0 bases, leaving 10 bases between the germline ends. This CDR3 is built from 16 residues. The CDR3 protein is CASSLRADATNEKLFF. The DNA of the CDR3 is TGTGCCAGCAGCTTGAGGGCAGATGCAACTAATGAAAAACTGTTTTTT.

V gene TRBV7-2 combines with J gene TRBJ2-3, with a tentative D call TRBD1 (5 bases). Trimming shortened V by 10 bases and J by 0 bases, and 17 bases separated the two germline ends. This CDR3 is built from 15 residues. CDR1 is SGHTA and CDR2 is FQGNSA in the germline V gene. CDR3 sequence: CATFYWGNSTDTQYF. The CDR3 DNA reads TGTGCCACCTTTTACTGGGGCAATAGCACAGATACGCAGTATTTT. Full variable domain (missing parts from reference TRBV7-2 and TRBJ2-3): GAGVSQSPSNKVTEKGKDVELRCDPISGHTALYWYRQSLGQGLEFLIYFQGNSAPDKSGLPSDRFSAERTGGSVSTLTIQRTQQEDSAVYLCATFYWGNSTDTQYFGPGTRLTVL.

The rearrangement uses TRBV29-1 and TRBJ2-7, with a tentative D call TRBD1 (6 bases). Deletions cut 4 bases from V and 3 bases from J, with 16 bases between. The CDR3 has 14 amino acids. The germline V gene has CDR1 SQVTM and CDR2 ANQGSEA. The CDR3 loop is CSVVLNGRGYEQYF. The CDR3 nucleotides are TGCAGCGTTGTTTTAAATGGCAGGGGCTACGAGCAGTACTTC.

This CDR3 is CASSSRTVSDTQYF. Written as DNA, the CDR3 is TGTGCCAGCAGTTCCAGGACAGTATCAGATACGCAGTATTTT. V and J are TRBV6-2 or TRBV6-3 and TRBJ2-3; maybe TRBD1 (6 bases). The germline V and J ends were trimmed by 4 bases and 4 bases, with 12 bases remaining between them. CDR3 length: 14 amino acids. Germline CDR1 MNHEY, CDR2 SVGEGT.

The V and J genes are TRBV20-1 and TRBJ2-7; the D gene could be TRBD1 or TRBD2 (5 bases each). Germline V gene sequence: CDR1 DFQATT, CDR2 SNEGSKA (reference sequence). The CDR3 has 13 residues. The DNA of the CDR3 is TGCAGCGTCACGGGGCACAAATCCTACGAGCAGTACTTC. It is translated as CSVTGHKSYEQYF.

This chain links TRBV20-1 with TRBJ2-1, with 10 nucleotides matching TRBD2. The CDR3 sequence is 15 residues long. V shed 4 bases, J shed 4 bases, and the junction held 7 bases outside the gene matches. Germline CDR1 DFQATT, CDR2 SNEGSKA (reference sequence). The CDR3 DNA reads TGCAGTGCTACCAGGAGGACTAGCGGATACAATGAGCAGTTCTTC. It is translated as CSATRRTSGYNEQFF.

The chain joins TRBV29-1 to TRBJ2-1, with 9 bases aligning to TRBD1. Gene TRBJ2-7 matches the end of the DNA better, so the J call may be wrong. The germline CDR1 and CDR2 sequences are SQVTM and ANQGSEA. CDR3 length equals 16 residues. DNA of the CDR3: TGCAGCGTTGAAGGAGGAGAGGGACAGGGTTACAATGAGCAGTACTTC. The encoded protein is CSVEGGEGQGYNEQYF.

This clonotype was found a few times. The V call is TRBV7-9, the J call TRBJ2-4; D is ambiguous. V dropped 5 bases and J dropped 0 bases, with 8 bases sitting between them. The CDR3 is 14 amino acids. The V gene's germline CDR1 is SEHNR and CDR2 FQNEAQ (reference sequence). Here the CDR3 DNA reads TGTGCCAGCAGCCCGCTCGAAGCCAAAAACATTCAGTACTTC. Amino acids: CASSPLEAKNIQYF.

CDR3 bases: TGTGCCATCAGTGAGTCCGGGGCAGCTAGCACAGATACGCAGTATTTT. Translation: CAISESGAASTDTQYF. The V and J genes are TRBV10-3 and TRBJ2-3; D possibly uses TRBD1 or TRBD2 (5 bases each). This CDR3 is built from 16 residues. Germline V gene lookup returns CDR1 ENHRY and CDR2 SYGVKD. The V end was cut by 0 bases, the J end by 0 bases, with 10 bases between.

The chain uses TRBV4-2 and TRBJ2-3; 8 positions agree with TRBD2. CDR1 is LGHNA, CDR2 YNFKEQ, per germline. The CDR3 runs to 16 residues. V was clipped by 0 bases and J by 1 base; unmatched bases: 3. The CDR3, as DNA: TGTGCCAGCAGCCAAGAGGCGCGGGGGGGCACAGATACGCAGTATTTT. Encoded protein: CASSQEARGGTDTQYF.

On this clonotype: At one end, the junction sequence differs from germline, possibly due to a read error. This sequence joins TRBV7-2 and TRBJ1-4, with a possible D match to TRBD1 (5 bases). The CDR3 runs to 15 residues. The germline gives CDR1 SGHTA, CDR2 FQGNSA. As DNA, the CDR3 is TGTGCCAGCAGCTTTGAGGGGCGGGCTAATGAAGAACTGTTTTTT. This gives the protein CASSFEGRANEELFF.

This clonotype was seen a few times. This sequence joins TRBV12-3 or TRBV12-4 and TRBJ1-5; weak D call: TRBD1 (5 bases). The CDR3 spans 14 residues. V gave up 4 bases and J gave up 2 bases, with 9 bases separating them. As DNA, the CDR3 is TGTGCCAGCAGTTACTCCAGGGGCAATCAGCCCCAGCATTTT. It yields the protein CASSYSRGNQPQHF.

V and J are TRBV28 and TRBJ1-2; tentatively, D is TRBD1 (6 bases). Germline V gene lookup returns CDR1 MDHEN and CDR2 SYDVKM. This CDR3 is built from 15 residues. V lost 1 base, J lost 4 bases, and 13 bases lay in between. The CDR3: CASSLLSGERYGYTF. The DNA for the CDR3 is TGTGCCAGCAGTTTATTGTCAGGGGAACGCTATGGCTACACCTTC.

This chain joins TRBV4-2 and TRBJ2-5; 12 nucleotides align to TRBD2. The J call could be wrong; TRBJ2-7 is a better fit for the DNA end. This CDR3 region has 16 residues. Per germline, CDR1 LGHNA and CDR2 YNFKEQ. CDR3 loop: CASSQELAGGPYEQYF. In DNA, the CDR3 is TGTGCCAGCAGCCAAGAACTAGCGGGGGGTCCCTACGAGCAGTACTTC.

The gene calls are TRBV6-5 and TRBJ2-5, with unresolved D. From germline, CDR1 is MNHEY and CDR2 SVGAGI. The CDR3 is made up of 16 amino acids. V lost 6 bases and J lost 2, with 19 bases in between. The CDR3 spells CASSSFPTRLQETQYF. The DNA of the CDR3 is TGTGCCAGCAGCAGCTTCCCAACACGGCTGCAAGAGACCCAGTACTTC.

This clonotype was picked up many times. This chain connects TRBV5-1 to TRBJ2-7, with a possible D match to TRBD2 (5 bases). CDR3 size: 14 residues. The V gene lost 2 bases and the J gene lost 6 bases, with 15 bases spanning the gap. The germline CDR1 and CDR2 sequences are SGHRS and YFSETQ. The chain's CDR3 is CASSFLASPSEQYF. The CDR3 DNA follows: TGCGCCAGCAGCTTTCTAGCAAGCCCCAGCGAGCAGTACTTC.

This clonotype was recorded only once. V and J are TRBV27 and TRBJ2-7; no definite D call. With 2 bases removed from V and 2 bases from J, the gap between germline ends came to 13 bases. The CDR3 extends over 15 amino acids. Germline loops: CDR1 MNHEY, CDR2 SMNVEV (reference sequence). DNA for the CDR3: TGTGCCAGCAGTTTAAAAGGCTGGAATACCTACGAGCAGTACTTC. Translating gives CASSLKGWNTYEQYF.

This clonotype has just a few counts. The rearrangement uses TRBV7-2 and TRBJ1-6; D is perhaps TRBD1 (5 bases). The CDR3 runs to 13 residues. From germline, CDR1 is SGHTA and CDR2 FQGNSA. V was trimmed by 5 bases and J by 8 bases, leaving 10 bases between them. CDR3 sequence: CASSRDGYSPLHF. The CDR3 region has the DNA TGTGCCAGCAGCCGGGACGGATATTCACCCCTCCACTTT.

This clonotype was seen a few times. J is TRBJ2-7 and V is TRBV12-3 or TRBV12-4, with D perhaps matching TRBD1 (5 bases). The CDR3 runs to 16 residues. Trimming pared 3 bases from V and 1 base from J, leaving 16 bases between. The CDR3 DNA reads TGTGCCAGCAGTTTTTCGGCAGGGCGGAGTTCCTACGAGCAGTACTTC. Protein product: CASSFSAGRSSYEQYF.

This chain uses TRBV4-1 with TRBJ1-2; D is undetermined. The germline gives CDR1 MGHRA, CDR2 YSYEKL. This CDR3 comprises 15 residues. The V and J ends lost 4 bases and 3 bases respectively, with 15 bases between them. The CDR3, as DNA: TGCGCCAGCAGCCCGGCTGACGTGTGGGACTATGGCTACACCTTC. Its protein product is CASSPADVWDYGYTF.

V and J are TRBV5-1 and TRBJ1-2; 7 nucleotides agree with TRBD1. Unmatched junction bases numbered 5, after V lost 0 bases and J lost 0 bases. The CDR3 sequence is 16 residues long. Looked up from germline, CDR1 is SGHRS and CDR2 is YFSETQ. The DNA of the CDR3 is TGCGCCAGCAGCTTGGGGTCGGGACAGCCTAACTATGGCTACACCTTC. It yields the protein CASSLGSGQPNYGYTF.

This clonotype was counted a few times. V is TRBV20-1 and J is TRBJ2-1, with 7 nucleotides matching TRBD2. V gave up 3 bases and J gave up 0 bases; unmatched junction bases: 8. The CDR3 is 16 amino acids. Per the germline V gene, CDR1 is DFQATT and CDR2 is SNEGSKA (reference sequence). In DNA, the CDR3 is TGCAGTGCTAGCCTGGGACTATCGAGCTCCTACAATGAGCAGTTCTTC. It is translated as CSASLGLSSSYNEQFF.